The clone carrying this T cell receptor beta chain is medium-sized (0.01 to 0.1%) in the sample. Using its own MiXCR run on the RT-PCR reads, TCRdb lists one record per CDR3 protein. This sample has 2,000 to 2,500 distinct CDR3 sequences, with approximately 9% found just once. V was trimmed by 7 bases and J by 2 bases, leaving 11 bases between them. This CDR3 has 13 residues. Germline CDR1 is SGHTA and CDR2 is FQGNSA. These data belong to a study of immune reconstitution after stem cell transplant in scleroderma. This TCR derives from a male donor with systemic sclerosis. Sample collection occurred before or after autologous hematopoietic stem cell transplantation (not recorded which). J is TRBJ1-2 and V is TRBV7-2; D unclear. CDR3 in DNA: TGTGCCAGCACCCTAGTGGGAAACTATGGCTACACCTTC. This translates into CASTLVGNYGYTF.